Following are 13 T cell receptor beta chains from one sample sequenced in a study of shared clonotypes between healthy human individuals. TCRdb's table, derived via immunoSEQ multiplex PCR, lists solely in-frame clones and lacks some. The repertoire includes about 2.4 million clones, about 92% of them detected once, and roughly 0.14% sits in the top ten. Sequencing was performed on naive CD4+ T cells sorted from blood. This sample's subset: CD45RA+ positively selected. These receptors originate from a man aged 18-30 years in good health.

The CDR3 sequence: CASSPPAGGQGGYTF. The CDR3 nucleotides are TGTGCCAGCTCACCACCGGCAGGGGGTCAAGGTGGCTACACCTTC. V usage is TRBV18 and J usage is TRBJ1-2; TRBD1 agrees at 7 bases. V lost 0 bases, J lost 7 bases, and 8 bases stayed unmatched. This CDR3 region has 15 residues. Germline CDR1 is KGHSH and CDR2 is LQKENI.

The rearrangement uses TRBV28 and TRBJ2-3; D not certain. V lost 6 bases, J lost 5 bases, and 9 bases lay in between. Germline V lookup: CDR1 MDHEN, CDR2 SYDVKM. This CDR3 is built from 12 residues. Written as DNA, the CDR3 is TGTGCCAGCAGGGACCCCAAAGATACGCAGTATTTT. This translates into CASRDPKDTQYF. The full variable domain, rest sourced from reference TRBV28 and TRBJ2-3, is DVKVTQSSRYLVKRTGEKVFLECVQDMDHENMFWYRQDPGLGLRLIYFSYDVKMKEKGDIPEGYSVSREKKERFSLILESASTNQTSMYLCASRDPKDTQYFGPGTRLTVL.

On this clone itself: Other DNA sequences in this specimen translate into the identical CDR3. The chain links TRBV18 to TRBJ2-3; no definite D call. Germline assignment: CDR1 KGHSH and CDR2 LQKENI. This CDR3 region has 14 residues. V lost 0 bases and J 3 bases, leaving 7 bases between the germline ends. The CDR3 spells CASSPPGLTDTQYF. The CDR3 coding sequence is TGTGCCAGCTCACCACCGGGGTTAACAGATACGCAGTATTTT. The full variable domain, rest sourced from reference TRBV18 and TRBJ2-3, is NAGVMQNPRHLVRRRGQEARLRCSPMKGHSHVYWYRQLPEEGLKFMVYLQKENIIDESGMPKERFSAEFPKEGPSILRIQQVVRGDSAAYFCASSPPGLTDTQYFGPGTRLTVL.

This clone was recorded only once. This chain uses TRBV29-1 with TRBJ1-2; 9 nucleotides match TRBD1. CDR1 and CDR2 from the germline V gene are SQVTM and ANQGSEA. With V trimmed by 6 bases and J by 8 bases, 16 bases remained unmatched. This CDR3 region has 15 residues. The CDR3 DNA reads as TGCAGCGTCGCCCCCCGGACAGGGGTTGGCTTGGGCTACACCTTC. Protein sequence: CSVAPRTGVGLGYTF.

The DNA for the CDR3 is TGTGCCAGCATCCTGAGTGGGAGAGGGAACACTGAAGCTTTCTTT. This encodes CASILSGRGNTEAFF. The chain couples TRBV6-1 to TRBJ1-1; unclear D gene. Germline V lookup: CDR1 MNHNS, CDR2 SASEGT. Trimming cost V 7 bases and J 1 base, with 16 bases left between them. The CDR3 loop spans 15 amino acids.

This rearrangement joins TRBV6-1 to TRBJ2-1, with 7 bases matching TRBD2. The CDR3 runs 14 residues. Germline CDR1 and CDR2: MNHNS and SASEGT. Losses at the gene ends were 4 bases for V and 6 bases for J; bases not matched to a gene: 6. CDR3 region: CASSGGRGSNEQFF. The CDR3 nucleotides are TGTGCCAGCAGTGGCGGGAGAGGGAGCAATGAGCAGTTCTTC.

V gene TRBV7-9 combines with J gene TRBJ2-7, with D unclear. With 2 bases removed from V and 6 bases from J, the gap between germline ends came to 14 bases. The CDR3 sequence is 14 residues long. Germline loops: CDR1 SEHNR, CDR2 FQNEAQ (reference sequence). In nucleotides, the CDR3 is TGTGCCAGCAGCTTAACCTCGACACGGGTCGAGCAGTACTTC. This sequence encodes CASSLTSTRVEQYF.

CDR3 loop: CASSLDSTFSGANVLTF. For the CDR3, the DNA is TGCGCCAGCAGCTTGGATTCCACCTTCTCTGGGGCCAACGTCCTGACTTTC. V and J are TRBV5-1 and TRBJ2-6; no definite D call. Trimming shortened V by 0 bases and J by 0 bases, and 10 bases separated the two germline ends. The CDR3 sequence is 17 residues long. Germline V gene lookup returns CDR1 SGHRS and CDR2 YFSETQ.

A word on this clone: Other DNA sequences in the same sample also yield this CDR3. This chain uses TRBV19 with TRBJ2-5; the match to TRBD2 covers 7 bases. CDR3 size: 14 residues. In germline, CDR1 is LNHDA, CDR2 SQIVND (reference sequence). V was pared by 2 bases and J by 3 bases, with 3 bases of the junction left unmatched. The CDR3 DNA reads TGTGCCAGTAGTATACAAGCGGGAAAAGAGACCCAGTACTTC. It yields the protein CASSIQAGKETQYF.

The CDR3 coding sequence is TGTGCCAGCAAGGTAGGGCCGCAAGAGACCCAGTACTTC. It encodes CASKVGPQETQYF. The rearrangement joins TRBV2 to TRBJ2-5; D is unclear. Germline CDR1 is SNHLY and CDR2 is FYNNEI. V lost 7 bases and J lost 2, with 11 bases in between. The CDR3 runs to 13 residues. Full variable domain (rest looked up from reference TRBV2 and TRBJ2-5): EPEVTQTPSHQVTQMGQEVILRCVPISNHLYFYWYRQILGQKVEFLVSFYNNEISEKSEIFDDQFSVERPDGSNFTLKIRSTKLEDSAMYFCASKVGPQETQYFGPGTRLLVL.

The rearrangement joins TRBV10-3 to TRBJ2-3; 9 bases line up with TRBD2. CDR1 ENHRY and CDR2 SYGVKD come from the germline V gene. This CDR3 has 17 amino acids. The ends lost 2 bases at V and 0 bases at J; junction bases unmatched: 6. The CDR3 nucleotides read TGTGCCATCAGTGAGCGAGGACTAGCGACGAGCACAGATACGCAGTATTTT. This codes for CAISERGLATSTDTQYF.

The rearrangement uses TRBV21-1 and TRBJ2-4; the D call TRBD1 from the table was never checked on the DNA. TRBV21-1 is an annotated pseudogene. The CDR3 is made up of 16 amino acids. The CDR3 spells CASSSGPQTVKNIQYF. The CDR3, as DNA: TGTGCCAGCAGCAGTGGGCCCCAAACAGTCAAAAACATTCAGTACTTC.

V is TRBV18 and J is TRBJ2-1; a possible D gene is TRBD2 (5 bases). In germline, CDR1 is KGHSH, CDR2 LQKENI. The CDR3 spans 14 residues. V was shortened by 2 bases and J by 5 bases, with 10 bases between the two germline ends. The CDR3 sequence is CASSPISADNEQFF. The CDR3 DNA follows: TGTGCCAGCTCACCAATTTCAGCGGACAATGAGCAGTTCTTC.